One sample yielded the 13 T cell receptor beta chains listed below, sequenced in a study of technical replicates of blood from a few donors. Libraries were prepared by immunoSEQ multiplex PCR; TCRdb keeps only in-frame clonotypes and omits some of them. The sample lists some 71,000 clones, roughly 96% occurring once. Sequences were obtained from T cells isolated from PBMCs. The receptors shown here come from a human donor in good health.

This chain connects TRBV18 to TRBJ2-7; D perhaps matches TRBD1 (6 bases). The germline V gene encodes CDR1 KGHSH and CDR2 LQKENI. The CDR3 totals 14 residues. The ends were cut back, 3 bases at V and 1 base at J, with 10 bases in the middle. Here the CDR3 DNA reads TGTGCCAGCTCACCGGGGGCCCTATCCTACGAGCAGTACTTC. This sequence encodes CASSPGALSYEQYF.

In nucleotides, the CDR3 is TGCGCCAGCAGCTTGGACAGGGCTGATGAGACCCAGTACTTC. It yields the protein CASSLDRADETQYF. The chain joins TRBV5-1 to TRBJ2-5; a weak D match, TRBD1 (6 bases). This CDR3 has 14 residues. Trimming left V 0 bases short and J 5 bases short, with 11 bases between. Germline CDR1 is SGHRS and CDR2 is YFSETQ.

The chain joins TRBV6-1 to TRBJ1-2; 8 nucleotides line up with TRBD1. The CDR3 length is 13 residues. Germline CDR1 reads MNHNS; CDR2 reads SASEGT. V gave up 6 bases and J gave up 6 bases; unmatched junction bases: 6. The DNA of the CDR3 is TGTGCCAGCAGCAGGACAGGGAGGGATGGCTACACCTTC. Encoded protein: CASSRTGRDGYTF.

The gene calls are TRBV29-1 and TRBJ1-2; 8 nucleotides agree with TRBD1. The CDR3 has 14 amino acids. Germline loops: CDR1 SQVTM, CDR2 ANQGSEA. Trimming took 5 bases from V and 7 from J; bases not matched to a gene: 12. The chain's CDR3 is CSVPTTGGAGGYTF. The DNA for the CDR3 is TGCAGCGTTCCTACAACAGGGGGAGCGGGTGGCTACACCTTC.

This clone is a singleton in its sample. This rearrangement joins TRBV18 to TRBJ1-5; 12 positions match TRBD1. This CDR3 contains 16 residues. Trimming removed 5 bases from V and 3 bases from J; junction bases left unmatched: 5. CDR1 is KGHSH, CDR2 LQKENI, per germline. This CDR3 is CASSTGTGGVNQPQHF. The CDR3 region has the DNA TGTGCCAGCTCAACAGGGACAGGGGGCGTCAATCAGCCCCAGCATTTT. The full variable domain, in which reference TRBV18 and TRBJ1-5 provide the parts outside the CDR3, is NAGVMQNPRHLVRRRGQEARLRCSPMKGHSHVYWYRQLPEEGLKFMVYLQKENIIDESGMPKERFSAEFPKEGPSILRIQQVVRGDSAAYFCASSTGTGGVNQPQHFGDGTRLSIL.

The chain joins TRBV7-9 to TRBJ1-1; D unresolved. This CDR3 region has 14 residues. Germline CDR1 reads SEHNR; CDR2 reads FQNEAQ (reference sequence). V dropped 1 base and J dropped 6 bases, with 12 bases sitting between them. The CDR3 reads CASSLESTFAEAFF. CDR3 coding DNA: TGTGCCAGCAGCTTAGAAAGTACATTTGCTGAAGCTTTCTTT. Full variable domain (rest looked up from reference TRBV7-9 and TRBJ1-1): DTGVSQNPRHKITKRGQNVTFRCDPISEHNRLYWYRQTLGQGPEFLTYFQNEAQLEKSRLLSDRFSAERPKGSFSTLEIQRTEQGDSAMYLCASSLESTFAEAFFGQGTRLTVV.

The chain couples TRBV18 to TRBJ1-5; D possibly corresponds to TRBD1 (6 bases). Germline V gene sequence: CDR1 KGHSH, CDR2 LQKENI. V lost 2 bases to trimming and J lost 1 base, with 9 bases between them. The CDR3 sequence is 15 residues long. The chain's CDR3 is CASSPRDTSNQPQHF. In DNA, the CDR3 is TGTGCCAGCTCACCAAGGGACACAAGCAATCAGCCCCAGCATTTT. The complete variable domain, with remaining parts taken from reference TRBV18 and TRBJ1-5, reads NAGVMQNPRHLVRRRGQEARLRCSPMKGHSHVYWYRQLPEEGLKFMVYLQKENIIDESGMPKERFSAEFPKEGPSILRIQQVVRGDSAAYFCASSPRDTSNQPQHFGDGTRLSIL.

V and J are TRBV19 and TRBJ1-5; D is perhaps TRBD1 (6 bases). Germline V CDR1 and CDR2: LNHDA, SQIVND (reference sequence). Trimming took off 7 bases at V and 1 base at J, with 17 bases between the two ends. The CDR3 extends over 16 amino acids. The CDR3 reads CASKGSGARSNQPQHF. The CDR3 bases are TGTGCCAGTAAAGGGTCAGGGGCTAGGAGCAATCAGCCCCAGCATTTT.

This clone appeared a single time. The chain employs TRBV11-3 and TRBJ2-7, with 7 bases identical to TRBD2. V shed 1 base, J shed 3 bases, and the junction held 3 bases outside the gene matches. This CDR3 spans 14 amino acids. The germline gives CDR1 SGHNT, CDR2 YENEEA. The CDR3 region is CASSLASGYYEQYF. DNA for the CDR3: TGTGCCAGCAGCTTAGCTAGCGGATACTACGAGCAGTACTTC. Filled out from reference TRBV11-3 and TRBJ2-7, the complete variable domain reads EAGVVQSPRYKIIEKKQPVAFWCNPISGHNTLYWYLQNLGQGPELLIRYENEEAVDDSQLPKDRFSAERLKGVDSTLKIQPAELGDSAVYLCASSLASGYYEQYFGPGTRLTVT.

V gene TRBV5-1 combines with J gene TRBJ1-5, with unresolved D. V lost 4 bases to trimming and J lost 5 bases, with 13 bases between them. CDR1 is SGHRS, CDR2 YFSETQ, per germline. The CDR3 loop spans 14 amino acids. The CDR3 DNA follows: TGCGCCAGCAGCCTCGAGGGTGGCCATCAGCCCCAGCATTTT. Its protein product is CASSLEGGHQPQHF.

The chain has TRBV9 and TRBJ1-1; weak D call: TRBD1 (6 bases). Germline V gene sequence: CDR1 SGDLS, CDR2 YYNGEE. V lost 0 bases and J 4 bases, leaving 7 bases between the germline ends. CDR3 length equals 13 residues. This CDR3 is CASSVVDSTEAFF. The DNA for the CDR3 is TGTGCCAGCAGCGTAGTGGACAGCACTGAAGCTTTCTTT. The variable domain in full, with the rest retrieved from reference TRBV9 and TRBJ1-1, is DSGVTQTPKHLITATGQRVTLRCSPRSGDLSVYWYQQSLDQGLQFLIQYYNGEERAKGNILERFSAQQFPDLHSELNLSSLELGDSALYFCASSVVDSTEAFFGQGTRLTVV.

The rearrangement links TRBV7-9 to TRBJ2-3, with a weak D call TRBD1 (6 bases). This CDR3 is built from 15 residues. CDR1 is SEHNR and CDR2 is FQNEAQ in the germline V gene (reference sequence). The V end lost 4 bases, the J end lost 2 bases, and 13 bases lay between the germline ends. The CDR3 loop is CASSYPGQYTDTQYF. The CDR3 DNA is TGTGCCAGCAGCTACCCCGGACAGTACACAGATACGCAGTATTTT. Supplemented by reference TRBV7-9 and TRBJ2-3, the full variable domain reads DTGVSQNPRHKITKRGQNVTFRCDPISEHNRLYWYRQTLGQGPEFLTYFQNEAQLEKSRLLSDRFSAERPKGSFSTLEIQRTEQGDSAMYLCASSYPGQYTDTQYFGPGTRLTVL.

V and J are TRBV9 and TRBJ2-3; 7 nucleotides match TRBD2. Losses at the gene ends were 0 bases for V and 2 bases for J; bases not matched to a gene: 6. This CDR3 spans 16 amino acids. Germline V lookup: CDR1 SGDLS, CDR2 YYNGEE. CDR3 DNA sequence: TGTGCCAGCAGCGTAGCAACTAGCGCATACACAGATACGCAGTATTTT. This encodes CASSVATSAYTDTQYF.